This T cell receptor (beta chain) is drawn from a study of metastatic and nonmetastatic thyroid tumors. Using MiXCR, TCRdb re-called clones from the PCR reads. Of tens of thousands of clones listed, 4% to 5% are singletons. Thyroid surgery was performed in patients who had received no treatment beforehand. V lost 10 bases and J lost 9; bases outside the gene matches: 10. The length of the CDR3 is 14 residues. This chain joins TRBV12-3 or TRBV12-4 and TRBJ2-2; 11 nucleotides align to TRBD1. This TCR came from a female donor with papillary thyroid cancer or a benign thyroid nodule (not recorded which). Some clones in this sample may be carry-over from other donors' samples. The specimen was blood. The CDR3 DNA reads TGTGCCATCAAAGGGACAGGGGGAGTCTGGGAGCTGTTTTTT. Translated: CAIKGTGGVWELFF.